Shown below are 12 T cell receptor beta chains from a single sample sequenced in a study of blood T cell repertoires in COVID-19 (dated by TCRdb to about 2020). The method was the immunoSEQ multiplex PCR assay. TCRdb obtained this table from immuneACCESS and retained in-frame rearrangements with V and J assigned. These tables miss some clones; where compared with another copy, unresolved V genes account for less than half of the shortfall, and the remainder is unexplained. The sample data list 300,000 or so clones, and approximately 84% of these were observed just once. The biggest ten clones account for roughly a tenth of the sample. Sequences were obtained from PBMCs or T cells enriched from blood (not recorded which). These receptor sequences come from a woman younger than 35 who had recovered from COVID-19.

This clone was detected once. The chain joins TRBV5-1 to TRBJ2-7; a weak D match, TRBD1 (5 bases). The CDR3 consists of 13 residues. Trimming cost V 2 bases and J 1 base, with 7 bases left between them. The germline V gene has CDR1 SGHRS and CDR2 YFSETQ. Here the CDR3 DNA reads TGCGCCAGCAGCTTTGGACATTCCTACGAGCAGTACTTC. Translated: CASSFGHSYEQYF.

V is TRBV7-9 and J is TRBJ1-1; perhaps TRBD1 as D (6 bases). V was trimmed by 2 bases and J by 2 bases, leaving 12 bases between them. The CDR3 has 15 residues. The germline V gene has CDR1 SEHNR and CDR2 FQNEAQ (reference sequence). The CDR3 DNA reads TGTGCCAGCAGCTTAACAGGGAGAAGAAACACTGAAGCTTTCTTT. It translates to CASSLTGRRNTEAFF.

This chain links TRBV18 with TRBJ1-2; D gene unclear. Germline values: CDR1 KGHSH, CDR2 LQKENI. The CDR3 loop spans 15 amino acids. V was trimmed by 4 bases and J by 2 bases, leaving 14 bases between them. The CDR3 DNA sequence: TGTGCCAGCTCACTTGCACCGAATGAGAACTATGGCTACACCTTC. Its translation: CASSLAPNENYGYTF.

The CDR3 bases are TGCGCCAGCAGCCCTAGCGGGAGCTACAATGAGCAGTTCTTC. Translated, it gives CASSPSGSYNEQFF. The V gene is TRBV4-1, the J gene TRBJ2-1, with 10 bases that match TRBD2. V trimming: 4 bases; J trimming: 3 bases; junction bases outside the gene matches: 0. The CDR3 covers 14 residues. Germline-derived CDR1 and CDR2 are MGHRA and YSYEKL.

The gene calls are TRBV6-5 and TRBJ2-7, with 7 bases matching TRBD2. J gave up 2 bases and V 5 bases, and 9 bases lay outside the gene matches. The CDR3 totals 15 residues. The germline gives CDR1 MNHEY, CDR2 SVGAGI. The CDR3 nucleotides read TGTGCCAGCAGTCCGTCTGGGGGGGGACCCTACGAGCAGTACTTC. Its translation: CASSPSGGGPYEQYF.

In nucleotides, the CDR3 is TGTGCCTGGAGTGTAGGGATGGGGACAAACCAGCCCCAGCATTTT. Translating gives CAWSVGMGTNQPQHF. The chain combines TRBV30 with TRBJ1-5; possibly TRBD1 for D (6 bases). V shed 0 bases and J shed 7 bases, with 16 bases lying between them. The CDR3 spans 15 residues. Germline CDR1 GTSNPN, CDR2 SVGIG (reference sequence).

The chain uses TRBV2 and TRBJ1-4, with TRBD1 identical over 7 bases. This CDR3 has 13 amino acids. Trimming cost V 8 bases and J 4 bases; bases outside gene matches: 4. Germline V CDR1 and CDR2: SNHLY, FYNNEI. The CDR3 here is CASRDSLNEKLFF. The CDR3, as DNA: TGTGCCAGCCGGGACAGCCTTAATGAAAAACTGTTTTTT.

The chain recombines TRBV3-1 (or the pseudogene TRBV3-2) with TRBJ2-1; possible D gene TRBD2, 5 bases. V lost 1 base to trimming and J lost 0 bases, with 10 bases between them. Germline V gene data show CDR1 as LGHDT and CDR2 as YNNKEL (reference sequence). This CDR3 is 16 amino acids long. This chain's CDR3 is CASSQGRRSSYNEQFF. CDR3 sequence (DNA): TGTGCCAGCAGCCAAGGTAGGAGGAGCTCCTACAATGAGCAGTTCTTC.

As for this clone: This sample also contains other DNA sequences that code for the same CDR3. This chain connects TRBV2 to TRBJ1-1; TRBD1 is a possible D gene (6 bases). This CDR3 comprises 13 residues. Per the germline V gene, CDR1 is SNHLY and CDR2 is FYNNEI. V was pared by 7 bases and J by 1 base, with 10 bases between. CDR3 amino acids: CASTEQGNTEAFF. The CDR3 region has the DNA TGTGCCAGCACCGAACAGGGGAACACTGAAGCTTTCTTT.

V and J are TRBV7-2 and TRBJ2-7, with D unclear. The V gene's germline CDR1 is SGHTA and CDR2 FQGNSA. The CDR3 extends over 15 amino acids. Trimming cost V 1 base and J 2 bases, with 12 bases left between them. CDR3 nucleotides: TGTGCCAGCAGCTTAGTTGACACCTTCGCCTACGAGCAGTACTTC. The encoded protein is CASSLVDTFAYEQYF.

This chain links TRBV5-1 with TRBJ2-5; 7 bases match TRBD2. Unmatched junction bases numbered 1, after V lost 0 bases and J lost 5 bases. The CDR3 length is 13 residues. Germline CDR1 and CDR2: SGHRS and YFSETQ. For the CDR3, the DNA is TGCGCCAGCAGCTTGGGGACTAGGGAGACCCAGTACTTC. This gives the protein CASSLGTRETQYF.

The rearrangement uses TRBV3-1 (or the pseudogene TRBV3-2) and TRBJ1-1, with TRBD1 as a possible D gene (5 bases). V was trimmed by 3 bases and J by 5 bases, leaving 10 bases between them. Germline CDR1 reads LGHDT; CDR2 reads YNNKEL (reference sequence). The CDR3 has 13 amino acids. CDR3 sequence (DNA): TGTGCCAGCAGCCATACGGGGGAGACTGAAGCTTTCTTT. Its translation is CASSHTGETEAFF.